This TCR beta chain was observed in a study of T cell changes during pregnancy in multiple sclerosis. Germline CDR1 reads MNHEY; CDR2 reads SVGAGI. The CDR3 sequence is 15 residues long. V shed 5 bases and J 1 base; nucleotides not matched to a gene: 3. The protocol was immunoSEQ multiplex PCR, while the TCRdb copy is restricted to in-frame clones and leaves out a portion. Seen here are 80,000 to 100,000 clones, 90% observed once, and the top ten hold 0.76%. This sequence originates from a female donor in good health, enrolled as a control in a pregnancy study. Sequences were derived from peripheral blood, sampled in the second trimester of pregnancy. The chain joins TRBV6-5 to TRBJ1-5, with 9 nucleotides matching TRBD1. The CDR3 loop reads CASSGDRASNQPQHF. CDR3 bases: TGTGCCAGCAGTGGGGACAGGGCAAGCAATCAGCCCCAGCATTTT.